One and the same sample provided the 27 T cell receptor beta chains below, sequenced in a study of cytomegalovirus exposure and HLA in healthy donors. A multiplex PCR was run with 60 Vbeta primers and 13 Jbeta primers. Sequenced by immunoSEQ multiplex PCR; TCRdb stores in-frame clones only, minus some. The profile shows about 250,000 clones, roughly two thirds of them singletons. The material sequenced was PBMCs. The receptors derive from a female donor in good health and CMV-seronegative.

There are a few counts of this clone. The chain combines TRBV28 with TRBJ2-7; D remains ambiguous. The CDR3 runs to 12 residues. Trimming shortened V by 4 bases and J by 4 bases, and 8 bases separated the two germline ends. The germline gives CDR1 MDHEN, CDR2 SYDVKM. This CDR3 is CASSSGFYEQYF. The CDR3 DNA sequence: TGTGCCAGCAGTTCAGGCTTTTACGAGCAGTACTTC.

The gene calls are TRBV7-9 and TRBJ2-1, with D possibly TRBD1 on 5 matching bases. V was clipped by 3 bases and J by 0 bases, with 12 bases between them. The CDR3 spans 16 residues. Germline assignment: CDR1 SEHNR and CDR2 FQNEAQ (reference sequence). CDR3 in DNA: TGTGCCAGCAGCTTGGGGCATATACTCTCCTACAATGAGCAGTTCTTC. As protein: CASSLGHILSYNEQFF.

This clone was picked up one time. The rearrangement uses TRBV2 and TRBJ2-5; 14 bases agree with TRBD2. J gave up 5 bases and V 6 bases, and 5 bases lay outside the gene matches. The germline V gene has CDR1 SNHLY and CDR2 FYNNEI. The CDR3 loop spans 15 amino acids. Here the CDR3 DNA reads TGTGCCAGCAGGGCCGGGACTAGCGGGAGTGAGACCCAGTACTTC. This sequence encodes CASRAGTSGSETQYF.

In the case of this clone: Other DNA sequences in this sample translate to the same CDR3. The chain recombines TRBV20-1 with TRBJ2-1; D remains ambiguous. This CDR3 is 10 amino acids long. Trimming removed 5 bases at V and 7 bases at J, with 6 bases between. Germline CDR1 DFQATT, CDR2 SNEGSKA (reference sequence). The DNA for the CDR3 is TGCAGTGCTTCCAGTAATGAGCAGTTCTTC. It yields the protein CSASSNEQFF.

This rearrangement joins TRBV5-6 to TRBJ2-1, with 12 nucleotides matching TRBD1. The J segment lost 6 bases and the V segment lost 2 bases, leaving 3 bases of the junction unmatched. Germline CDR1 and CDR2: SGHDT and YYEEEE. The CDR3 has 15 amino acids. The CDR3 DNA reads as TGTGCCAGCAGCTTCGGGACAGGGGGCCCCAATGAGCAGTTCTTC. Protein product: CASSFGTGGPNEQFF.

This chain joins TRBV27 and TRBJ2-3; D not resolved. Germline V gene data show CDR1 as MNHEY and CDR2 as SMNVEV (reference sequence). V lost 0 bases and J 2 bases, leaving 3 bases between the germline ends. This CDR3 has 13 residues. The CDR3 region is CASSLSITDTQYF. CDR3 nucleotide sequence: TGTGCCAGCAGTTTATCCATCACAGATACGCAGTATTTT.

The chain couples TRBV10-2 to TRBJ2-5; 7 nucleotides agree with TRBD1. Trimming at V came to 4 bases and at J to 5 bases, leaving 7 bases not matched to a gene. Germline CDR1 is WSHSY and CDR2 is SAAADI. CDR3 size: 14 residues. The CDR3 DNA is TGCGCCAGCAGTGCTACAGGGGAAGGGGAGACCCAGTACTTC. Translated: CASSATGEGETQYF.

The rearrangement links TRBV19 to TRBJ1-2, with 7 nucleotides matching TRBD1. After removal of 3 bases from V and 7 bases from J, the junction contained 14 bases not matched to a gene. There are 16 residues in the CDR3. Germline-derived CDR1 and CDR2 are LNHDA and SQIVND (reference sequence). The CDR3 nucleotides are TGTGCCAGTAGTATCGGCACAGGGGACAAGAGGGGTGGCTACACCTTC. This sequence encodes CASSIGTGDKRGGYTF.

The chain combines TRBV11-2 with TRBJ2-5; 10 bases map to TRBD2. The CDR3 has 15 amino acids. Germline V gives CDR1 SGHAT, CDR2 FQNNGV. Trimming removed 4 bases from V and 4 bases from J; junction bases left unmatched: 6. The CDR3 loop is CASSSQREGRETQYF. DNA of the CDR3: TGTGCCAGCAGCTCGCAGCGGGAGGGCCGAGAGACCCAGTACTTC.

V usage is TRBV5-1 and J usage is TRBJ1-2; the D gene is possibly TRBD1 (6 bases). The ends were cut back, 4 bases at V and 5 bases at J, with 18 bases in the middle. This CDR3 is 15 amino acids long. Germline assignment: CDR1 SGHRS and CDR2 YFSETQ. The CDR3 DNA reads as TGCGCCAGCAGCCCTCTGGGGGCAGTTTCGTATGGCTACACCTTC. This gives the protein CASSPLGAVSYGYTF.

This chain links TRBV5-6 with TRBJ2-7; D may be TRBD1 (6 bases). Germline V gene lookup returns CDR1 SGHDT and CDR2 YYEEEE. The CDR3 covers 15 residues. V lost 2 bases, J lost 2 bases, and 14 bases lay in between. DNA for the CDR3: TGTGCCAGCAGCTTTCGGGGACAAGCCCCCTACGAGCAGTACTTC. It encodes CASSFRGQAPYEQYF.

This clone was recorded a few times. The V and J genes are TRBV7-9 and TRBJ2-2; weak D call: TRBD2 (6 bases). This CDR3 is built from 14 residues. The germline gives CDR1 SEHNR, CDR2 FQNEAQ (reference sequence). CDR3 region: CAPLAIVDTGELFF. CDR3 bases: TGTGCGCCACTAGCTATTGTCGACACCGGGGAGCTGTTTTTT. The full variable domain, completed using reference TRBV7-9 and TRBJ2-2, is DTGVSQNPRHKITKRGQNVTFRCDPISEHNRLYWYRQTLGQGPEFLTYFQNEAQLEKSRLLSDRFSAERPKGSFSTLEIQRTEQGDSAMYLCAPLAIVDTGELFFGEGSRLTVL.

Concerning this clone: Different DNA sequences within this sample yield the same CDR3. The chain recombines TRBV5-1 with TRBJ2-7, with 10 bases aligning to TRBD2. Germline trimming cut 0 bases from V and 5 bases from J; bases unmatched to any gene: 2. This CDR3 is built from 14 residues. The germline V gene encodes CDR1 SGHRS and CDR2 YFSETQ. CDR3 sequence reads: CASSLGLAGDEQYF. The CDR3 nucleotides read TGCGCCAGCAGCTTGGGGCTAGCGGGAGACGAGCAGTACTTC.

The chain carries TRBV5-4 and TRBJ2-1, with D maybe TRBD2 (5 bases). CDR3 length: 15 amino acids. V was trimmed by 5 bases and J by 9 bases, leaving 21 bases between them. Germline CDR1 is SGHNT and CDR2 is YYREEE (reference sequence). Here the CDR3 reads CASSWLVALPGEQFF. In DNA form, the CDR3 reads TGTGCCAGCAGTTGGCTAGTAGCGTTACCGGGTGAGCAGTTCTTC.

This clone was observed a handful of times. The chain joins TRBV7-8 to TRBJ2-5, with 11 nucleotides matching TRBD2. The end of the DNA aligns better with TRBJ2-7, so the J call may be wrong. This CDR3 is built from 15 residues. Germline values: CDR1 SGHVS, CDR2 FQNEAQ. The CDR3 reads CASSPQTSGAYEQYF. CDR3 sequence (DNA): TGTGCCAGCAGCCCCCAGACTAGCGGGGCCTACGAGCAGTACTTC.

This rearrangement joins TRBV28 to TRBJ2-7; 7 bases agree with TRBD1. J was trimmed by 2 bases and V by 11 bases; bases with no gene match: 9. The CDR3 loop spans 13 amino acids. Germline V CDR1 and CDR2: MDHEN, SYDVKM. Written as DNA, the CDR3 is TGTGCCGCTATGAGGACAGGCCCCTACGAGCAGTACTTC. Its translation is CAAMRTGPYEQYF.

CDR3 in amino acids: CSAVGGGGFEKLFF. DNA for the CDR3: TGCAGCGCCGTAGGCGGGGGAGGTTTTGAAAAACTGTTTTTT. The V call is TRBV29-1, the J call TRBJ1-4, with D possibly matching TRBD1 (5 bases). CDR3 length equals 14 residues. Germline-derived CDR1 and CDR2 are SQVTM and ANQGSEA. V was shortened by 7 bases and J by 7 bases, with 19 bases between the two germline ends.

The CDR3 here is CSVPRASGANEQFF. The CDR3 bases are TGCAGCGTCCCCCGGGCGAGCGGGGCCAATGAGCAGTTCTTC. The chain has TRBV29-1 and TRBJ2-1; 7 bases match TRBD2. Germline assignment: CDR1 SQVTM and CDR2 ANQGSEA. The J segment lost 6 bases and the V segment lost 6 bases, leaving 11 bases of the junction unmatched. There are 14 residues in the CDR3.

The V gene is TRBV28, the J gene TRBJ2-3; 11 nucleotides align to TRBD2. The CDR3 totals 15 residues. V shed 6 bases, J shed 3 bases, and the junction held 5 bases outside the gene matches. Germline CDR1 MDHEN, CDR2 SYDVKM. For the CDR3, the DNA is TGTGCCAGCAGGCTAGCGGGAGGAGAAACAGATACGCAGTATTTT. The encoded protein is CASRLAGGETDTQYF.

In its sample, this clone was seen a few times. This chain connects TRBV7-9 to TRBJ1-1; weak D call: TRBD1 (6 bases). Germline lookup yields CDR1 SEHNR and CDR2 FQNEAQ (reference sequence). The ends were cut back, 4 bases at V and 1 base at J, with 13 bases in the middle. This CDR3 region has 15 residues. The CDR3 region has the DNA TGTGCCAGCAGCTCCCAAGGGGGGGCGAACACTGAAGCTTTCTTT. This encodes CASSSQGGANTEAFF.

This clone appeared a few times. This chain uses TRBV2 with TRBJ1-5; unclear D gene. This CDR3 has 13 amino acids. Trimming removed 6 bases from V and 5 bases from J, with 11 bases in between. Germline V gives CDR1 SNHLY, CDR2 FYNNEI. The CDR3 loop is CASRDQQHQPQHF. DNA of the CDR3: TGTGCCAGCAGGGATCAACAGCATCAGCCCCAGCATTTT.

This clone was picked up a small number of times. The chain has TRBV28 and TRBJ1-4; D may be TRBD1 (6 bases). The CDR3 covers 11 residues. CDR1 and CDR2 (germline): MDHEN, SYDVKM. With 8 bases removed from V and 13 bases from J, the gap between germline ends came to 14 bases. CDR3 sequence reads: CASGNRAGLFF. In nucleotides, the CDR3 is TGTGCCAGCGGAAACAGGGCTGGACTGTTTTTT. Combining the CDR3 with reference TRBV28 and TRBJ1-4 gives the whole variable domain DVKVTQSSRYLVKRTGEKVFLECVQDMDHENMFWYRQDPGLGLRLIYFSYDVKMKEKGDIPEGYSVSREKKERFSLILESASTNQTSMYLCASGNRAGLFFGSGTQLSVL.

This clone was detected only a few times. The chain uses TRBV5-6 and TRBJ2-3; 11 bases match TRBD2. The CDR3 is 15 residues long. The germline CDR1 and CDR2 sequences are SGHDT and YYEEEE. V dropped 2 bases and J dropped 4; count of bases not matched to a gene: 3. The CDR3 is CASSFIAGGADTQYF. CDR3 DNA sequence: TGTGCCAGCAGCTTTATAGCGGGAGGGGCAGATACGCAGTATTTT.

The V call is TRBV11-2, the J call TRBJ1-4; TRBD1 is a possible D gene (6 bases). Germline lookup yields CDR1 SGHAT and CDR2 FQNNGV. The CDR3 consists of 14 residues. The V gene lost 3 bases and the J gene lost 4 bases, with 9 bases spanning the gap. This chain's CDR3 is CASSFTGRNEKLFF. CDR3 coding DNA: TGTGCCAGCAGCTTCACAGGGCGTAATGAAAAACTGTTTTTT. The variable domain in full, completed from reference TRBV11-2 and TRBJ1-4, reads EAGVAQSPRYKIIEKRQSVAFWCNPISGHATLYWYQQILGQGPKLLIQFQNNGVVDDSQLPKDRFSAERLKGVDSTLKIQPAKLEDSAVYLCASSFTGRNEKLFFGSGTQLSVL.

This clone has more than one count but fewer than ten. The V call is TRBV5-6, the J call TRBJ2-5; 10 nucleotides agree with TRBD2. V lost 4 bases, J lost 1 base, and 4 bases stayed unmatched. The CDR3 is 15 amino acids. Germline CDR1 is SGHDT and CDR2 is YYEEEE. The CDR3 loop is CASSQRLAGQETQYF. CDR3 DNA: TGTGCCAGCAGCCAAAGACTAGCGGGCCAAGAGACCCAGTACTTC.

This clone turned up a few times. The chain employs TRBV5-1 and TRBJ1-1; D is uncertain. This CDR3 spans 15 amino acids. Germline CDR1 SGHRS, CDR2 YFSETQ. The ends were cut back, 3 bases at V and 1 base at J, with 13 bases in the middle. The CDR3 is CASSSPTRGNTEAFF. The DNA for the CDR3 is TGCGCCAGCAGCTCCCCCACTAGAGGGAACACTGAAGCTTTCTTT.

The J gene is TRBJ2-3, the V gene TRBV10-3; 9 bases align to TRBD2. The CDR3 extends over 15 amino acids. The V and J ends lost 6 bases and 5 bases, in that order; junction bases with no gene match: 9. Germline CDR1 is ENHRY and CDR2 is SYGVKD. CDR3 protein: CAISTNSGRGDTQYF. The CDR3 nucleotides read TGTGCCATCAGCACGAATAGCGGGAGAGGAGATACGCAGTATTTT.